The 22 T cell receptor beta chains below were found in one sample sequenced in a study of human T cells and chemical hapten exposure. The sample's time point: pre-sensitization, week 0. Specified treatment: therapeutic diphenylcyclopropenone sensitization with weekly scalp DPC. TCRdb reanalysed the RACE reads using MiXCR and keeps one entry per CDR3 protein. This table holds a few hundred thousand distinct CDR3 sequences, roughly 6% found once. The source material was whole blood, sampled in connection with sensitization to the hapten diphenylcyclopropenone (DPC). The receptors here all came from a woman aged 18-29 years with alopecia areata. Some clones in this sample may be carry-over from other donors' samples.

This clonotype was detected a few times. J is TRBJ2-5 and V is TRBV27, with a weak D call TRBD2 (7 bases). Germline CDR1 reads MNHEY; CDR2 reads SMNVEV (reference sequence). The CDR3 totals 12 residues. The germline V and J ends were trimmed by 10 bases and 5 bases, with 14 bases remaining between them. DNA for the CDR3: TGTGCCACCGGCCGGGGGGCTGAGACCCAGTACTTC. It yields the protein CATGRGAETQYF.

This clonotype was picked up a small number of times. The J gene is TRBJ2-7, the V gene TRBV7-9; the D is unclear. The CDR3 runs to 12 residues. Germline CDR1 SEHNR, CDR2 FQNEAQ (reference sequence). Trimming shortened V by 3 bases and J by 3 bases, and 6 bases separated the two germline ends. The CDR3 nucleotides read TGTGCCAGCAGCTTCCTGCACTACGAGCAGTACTTC. Its translation: CASSFLHYEQYF.

The chain joins TRBV5-4 to TRBJ1-1, with D perhaps TRBD1 (5 bases). This CDR3 comprises 14 residues. Between the trimmed V and J ends, which lost 10 bases and 1 base, there was a span of 17 bases. Germline CDR1 SGHNT, CDR2 YYREEE (reference sequence). This CDR3 is CAGYRDGSNTEAFF. Written as DNA, the CDR3 is TGTGCCGGTTACCGGGACGGATCGAACACTGAAGCTTTCTTT.

This clonotype was detected ten times or more. The chain has TRBV20-1 and TRBJ1-2; a weak D match, TRBD1 (6 bases). Deletions cut 5 bases from V and 4 bases from J, with 17 bases between. CDR3 length: 14 residues. Germline CDR1 reads DFQATT; CDR2 reads SNEGSKA (reference sequence). This CDR3 reads CSACCYQGTYGYTF. The CDR3 nucleotides are TGCAGTGCTTGCTGTTACCAGGGGACCTATGGCTACACCTTC.

There are a few counts of this clonotype. The chain couples TRBV6-6 to TRBJ2-6; D is possibly TRBD1 (5 bases). The length of the CDR3 is 18 residues. Trimming took 4 bases from V and 0 from J, leaving 16 bases between them. Germline V gives CDR1 MNHNY, CDR2 SVGAGI (reference sequence). The CDR3 DNA follows: TGTGCCAGCAGTTGGGTGACAGTCCAATACTCTGGGGCCAACGTCCTGACTTTC. The encoded protein is CASSWVTVQYSGANVLTF.

This clonotype was found many times. The V call is TRBV12-3 or TRBV12-4, the J call TRBJ1-6, with D tentatively TRBD1 (5 bases). Trimming stripped 5 bases from V and 5 bases from J, with 13 bases between. The CDR3 runs to 15 residues. CDR3 loop: CASSRSGPNNSPLHF. In nucleotides, the CDR3 is TGTGCCAGCAGTAGATCGGGACCGAATAATTCACCCCTCCACTTT.

This clonotype was observed many times. The chain combines TRBV12-3 or TRBV12-4 with TRBJ2-3; tentative D call: TRBD1 (5 bases). V was pared by 7 bases and J by 4 bases, with 15 bases between. This CDR3 contains 14 residues. CDR3 residues: CASTQSGWADTQYF. In DNA form, the CDR3 reads TGTGCCAGCACCCAATCAGGGTGGGCAGATACGCAGTATTTT.

This clonotype was found a few times. The V call is TRBV12-5, the J call TRBJ2-7; D is ambiguous. With 6 bases removed from V and 4 bases from J, the gap between germline ends came to 4 bases. This CDR3 region has 10 residues. Germline V gene sequence: CDR1 LGHNT, CDR2 FRNRAP. CDR3 residues: CASGQYEQYF. CDR3 sequence (DNA): TGTGCTAGTGGGCAGTACGAGCAGTACTTC.

The sample holds many counts of this clonotype. The chain couples TRBV6-5 to TRBJ1-2; 8 bases agree with TRBD1. This CDR3 contains 14 residues. Germline trimming cut 5 bases from V and 3 bases from J; bases unmatched to any gene: 5. Germline CDR1 and CDR2: MNHEY and SVGAGI. The CDR3 is CASSPLQGDYGYTF. CDR3 nucleotides: TGTGCCAGCAGTCCGTTACAGGGGGACTATGGCTACACCTTC.

The rearrangement uses TRBV12-3 or TRBV12-4 and TRBJ1-1; 9 nucleotides line up with TRBD1. With 7 bases clipped from V and 8 bases from J, the junction kept 5 bases outside the gene matches. CDR3 length equals 12 residues. CDR3: CASTKGTGEAFF. CDR3 nucleotides: TGTGCCAGCACTAAAGGGACAGGGGAAGCTTTCTTT.

This chain connects TRBV10-3 to TRBJ1-2, with 8 nucleotides matching TRBD1. Trimming removed 2 bases from V and 8 bases from J; junction bases left unmatched: 7. Germline values: CDR1 ENHRY, CDR2 SYGVKD. The CDR3 totals 14 residues. CDR3 sequence reads: CAISEGPGGAGYTF. CDR3 coding DNA: TGTGCCATCAGTGAGGGACCAGGGGGCGCGGGCTACACCTTC.

The CDR3 is CASSVRDGHTGELFF. The CDR3 DNA is TGTGCCAGCAGCGTCCGGGACGGACACACCGGGGAGCTGTTTTTT. V and J are TRBV7-6 and TRBJ2-2; D could derive from TRBD1 or TRBD2 (5 bases each). Trimming stripped 5 bases from V and 3 bases from J, with 13 bases between. The germline gives CDR1 SGHVS, CDR2 FNYEAQ. This CDR3 has 15 residues.

This clonotype was counted a few times. This chain links TRBV29-1 with TRBJ2-5; D unclear. The CDR3 has 12 amino acids. Between the trimmed V and J ends, which lost 3 bases and 7 bases, there was a span of 12 bases. Germline V CDR1 and CDR2: SQVTM, ANQGSEA. CDR3 nucleotides: TGCAGCGTTGATTTATCGCTTGGGACCCAGTACTTC. Encoded protein: CSVDLSLGTQYF.

The chain couples TRBV6-2 or TRBV6-3 to TRBJ2-1; a possible D gene is TRBD1 (5 bases). Germline V gives CDR1 MNHEY, CDR2 SVGEGT. The V gene lost 7 bases and the J gene lost 0 bases, with 19 bases spanning the gap. This CDR3 spans 17 amino acids. The CDR3 DNA follows: TGTGCCAGCACCCTAGGGGTGGGGTGGAGCTCCTACAATGAGCAGTTCTTC. Its translation: CASTLGVGWSSYNEQFF.

This clonotype was observed many times. The rearrangement uses TRBV6-6 and TRBJ1-2; 7 nucleotides align to TRBD1. Trimming took 8 bases from V and 3 from J; bases not matched to a gene: 0. The CDR3 runs to 11 residues. CDR1 and CDR2 (germline): MNHNY, SVGAGI (reference sequence). The CDR3 nucleotides read TGTGCCAGCCAGGGGGACTATGGCTACACCTTC. It translates to CASQGDYGYTF.

This chain links TRBV12-3 or TRBV12-4 with TRBJ2-1; 10 nucleotides match TRBD2. This CDR3 comprises 16 residues. The V segment lost 1 base and the J segment 7 bases; nucleotides outside the gene matches: 7. CDR3 sequence: CASSLVRAGGFNEQFF. The CDR3, as DNA: TGTGCCAGCAGTTTAGTAAGAGCGGGGGGGTTTAATGAGCAGTTCTTC.

This clonotype was observed many times. The chain combines TRBV6-5 with TRBJ2-5; perhaps TRBD1 as D (6 bases). The CDR3 is made up of 14 amino acids. Trimming stripped 6 bases from V and 2 bases from J, with 13 bases between. The germline V gene has CDR1 MNHEY and CDR2 SVGAGI. Here the CDR3 reads CASSRQEPQETQYF. For the CDR3, the DNA is TGTGCCAGCAGCCGACAGGAGCCTCAAGAGACCCAGTACTTC.

A few counts support this clonotype. The chain is built from TRBV7-9 and TRBJ1-1, with D unresolved. The CDR3 is 13 residues long. Deletions cut 4 bases from V and 3 bases from J, with 9 bases between. Per germline, CDR1 SEHNR and CDR2 FQNEAQ (reference sequence). The CDR3 sequence: CASSSIMDTEAFF. In DNA form, the CDR3 reads TGTGCCAGCAGCTCCATCATGGACACTGAAGCTTTCTTT.

The chain employs TRBV7-9 and TRBJ2-3; D may be TRBD2 (5 bases). Trimming took off 7 bases at V and 5 bases at J, with 10 bases between the two ends. From germline, CDR1 is SEHNR and CDR2 FQNEAQ (reference sequence). The CDR3 totals 12 residues. Here the CDR3 DNA reads TGTGCCAGCATGCAAGAGGGAGATACGCAGTATTTT. This sequence encodes CASMQEGDTQYF.

This clonotype was found a few times. This sequence joins TRBV4-3 and TRBJ1-1; D not certain. This CDR3 is 16 amino acids long. Germline V CDR1 and CDR2: LGHNA, YSLEER. V shed 0 bases and J shed 2 bases, with 13 bases lying between them. CDR3 nucleotide sequence: TGCGCCAGCAGCCAAGATATTGGGAGTTTTAACACTGAAGCTTTCTTT. Its translation is CASSQDIGSFNTEAFF.

This clonotype was observed a handful of times. The rearrangement links TRBV9 to TRBJ2-5, with TRBD2 matching over 16 bases. Germline CDR1 SGDLS, CDR2 YYNGEE. V lost 6 bases, J lost 5 bases, and 13 bases stayed unmatched. The CDR3 sequence is 18 residues long. In DNA form, the CDR3 reads TGTGCCAGCACCAGAAACCCGGGACTAGCGGGGGGGCTCGAGACCCAGTACTTC. Its protein is CASTRNPGLAGGLETQYF.

This clonotype appeared many times. J is TRBJ2-5 and V is TRBV5-1, with D tentatively TRBD1 (6 bases). CDR1 is SGHRS and CDR2 is YFSETQ in the germline V gene. V lost 4 bases and J 2 bases, leaving 18 bases between the germline ends. CDR3 length: 16 amino acids. The chain's CDR3 is CASSISQQGSQETQYF. The CDR3 nucleotides read TGCGCCAGCAGCATTTCTCAACAGGGATCACAAGAGACCCAGTACTTC. Using reference TRBV5-1 and TRBJ2-5 for the parts outside the CDR3, the full variable domain is KAGVTQTPRYLIKTRGQQVTLSCSPISGHRSVSWYQQTPGQGLQFLFEYFSETQRNKGNFPGRFSGRQFSNSRSEMNVSTLELGDSALYLCASSISQQGSQETQYFGPGTRLLVL.